This TCR beta chain was captured in a study of blood T cell repertoires in COVID-19. This CDR3 comprises 13 residues. The V gene end was trimmed by 6 bases and the J gene end by 6 bases; junction bases not matched to a gene: 8. From germline, CDR1 is MDHEN and CDR2 SYDVKM. TCRdb's copy holds only in-frame clones and misses some; the assay was immunoSEQ multiplex PCR. The repertoire holds 46,000 or so clones, with more than 90% as singletons. The clonotype originates from a man between 65 and 80 years old with active COVID-19. The sample consisted of peripheral blood. The chain is built from TRBV28 and TRBJ2-7; 7 positions match TRBD1. The DNA for the CDR3 is TGTGCCAGCAGCTTCGGACAGGTCCGCGAGCAGTACTTC. Protein product: CASSFGQVREQYF.